The source of this T cell receptor (beta chain) is a study of T cells in Graves' hyperthyroidism and ophthalmopathy. Study details: The initial diagnosis was the point when peripheral blood was collected, ahead of any treatment.

Study-wide findings and caveats: Also found in blood were most expanded thyroid clonotypes above 0.001.

This clonotype was observed at least ten times. Its antigen remains unknown. Researchers amplified the TCR beta CDR3 regions from RNA transcripts. The HTBI primer set was used in a first-round RT-PCR of the TCR CDR3. TCRdb used MiXCR to reprocess the multiplex PCR reads, holding one entry per CDR3 protein. The sample yields under 350,000 distinct CDR3 sequences, around 20% seen once. Clinical symptoms, serum thyroxine and TRAb, thyroid ultrasound and orbital computed tomography were used for the diagnoses. Extraction of PBMCs used roughly 10 ml of fresh peripheral blood. The receptor's source is a woman between 50 and 59 years old with Graves' hyperthyroidism. Sequencing was carried out using blood.

The CDR3 sequence is CASSFRTSFNEQFF. Written as DNA, the CDR3 is TGTGCCAGCAGTTTTAGGACTAGCTTTAATGAGCAGTTCTTC. The chain uses TRBV12-3 or TRBV12-4 and TRBJ2-1; 8 bases align to TRBD2. The CDR3 contains 14 residues. The J segment lost 7 bases and the V segment lost 3 bases, leaving 5 bases of the junction unmatched.